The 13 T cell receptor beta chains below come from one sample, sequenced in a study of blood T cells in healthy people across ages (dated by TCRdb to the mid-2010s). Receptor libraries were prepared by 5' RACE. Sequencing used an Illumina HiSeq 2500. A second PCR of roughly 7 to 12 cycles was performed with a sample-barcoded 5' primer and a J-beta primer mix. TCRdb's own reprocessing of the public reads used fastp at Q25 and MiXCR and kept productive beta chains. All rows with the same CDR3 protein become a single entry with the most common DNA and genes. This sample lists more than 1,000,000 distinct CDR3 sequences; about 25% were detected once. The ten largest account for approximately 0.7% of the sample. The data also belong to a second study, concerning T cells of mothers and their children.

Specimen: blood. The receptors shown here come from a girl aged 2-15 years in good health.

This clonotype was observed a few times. Here the CDR3 reads CASSLRTVNYGYTF. Here the CDR3 DNA reads TGTGCCAGCAGTTTAAGGACAGTTAACTATGGCTACACCTTC. The chain recombines TRBV12-3 or TRBV12-4 with TRBJ1-2, with D possibly matching TRBD1 (6 bases). Trimming took off 2 bases at V and 1 base at J, with 8 bases between the two ends. This CDR3 is 14 amino acids long.

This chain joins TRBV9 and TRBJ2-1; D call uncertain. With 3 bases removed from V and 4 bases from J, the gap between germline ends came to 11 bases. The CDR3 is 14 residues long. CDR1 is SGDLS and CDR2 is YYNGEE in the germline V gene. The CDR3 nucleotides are TGTGCCAGCAGCGCAAGACTCCCTTACAATGAGCAGTTCTTC. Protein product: CASSARLPYNEQFF.

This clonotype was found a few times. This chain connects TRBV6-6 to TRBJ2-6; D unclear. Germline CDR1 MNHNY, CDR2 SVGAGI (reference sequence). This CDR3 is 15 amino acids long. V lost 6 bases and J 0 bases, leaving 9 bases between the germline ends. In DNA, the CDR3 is TGTGCCAGCAGCCAAACAGACTCTGGGGCCAACGTCCTGACTTTC. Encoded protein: CASSQTDSGANVLTF.

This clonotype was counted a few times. CDR3 DNA sequence: TGTGCCAGCAGTTTTTCAGGGGGGTACTATGGCTACACCTTC. This gives the protein CASSFSGGYYGYTF. V is TRBV28 and J is TRBJ1-2; TRBD1 aligns across 7 bases. This CDR3 has 14 amino acids. Germline V gives CDR1 MDHEN, CDR2 SYDVKM. V dropped 3 bases and J dropped 3; count of bases not matched to a gene: 4.

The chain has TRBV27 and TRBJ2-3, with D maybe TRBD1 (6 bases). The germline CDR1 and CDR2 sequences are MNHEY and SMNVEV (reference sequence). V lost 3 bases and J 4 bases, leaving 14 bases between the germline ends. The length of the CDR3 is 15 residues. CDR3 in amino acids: CASSFSRGPADTQYF. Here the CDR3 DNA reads TGTGCCAGCAGTTTTTCCAGGGGCCCCGCAGATACGCAGTATTTT.

CDR3 residues: CASSYGGATEAFF. The DNA for the CDR3 is TGTGCCAGCAGTTATGGCGGGGCCACTGAAGCTTTCTTT. The V and J genes are TRBV6-5 and TRBJ1-1; D may be TRBD1 (5 bases). This CDR3 comprises 13 residues. V lost 3 bases and J 4 bases, leaving 9 bases between the germline ends. Germline V gene lookup returns CDR1 MNHEY and CDR2 SVGAGI.

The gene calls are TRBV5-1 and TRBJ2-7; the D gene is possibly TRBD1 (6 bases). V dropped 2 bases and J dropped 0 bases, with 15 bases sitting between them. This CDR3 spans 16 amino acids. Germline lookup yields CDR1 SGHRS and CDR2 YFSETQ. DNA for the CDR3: TGCGCCAGCAGCTTACCGACAGGACCCAGCTCCTACGAGCAGTACTTC. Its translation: CASSLPTGPSSYEQYF.

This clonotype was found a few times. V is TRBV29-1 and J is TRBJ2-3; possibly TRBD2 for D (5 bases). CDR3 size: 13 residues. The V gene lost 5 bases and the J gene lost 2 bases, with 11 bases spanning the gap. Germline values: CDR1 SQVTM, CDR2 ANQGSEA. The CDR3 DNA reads TGCAGCGTTCGCGGGCGAACCACAGATACGCAGTATTTT. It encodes CSVRGRTTDTQYF.

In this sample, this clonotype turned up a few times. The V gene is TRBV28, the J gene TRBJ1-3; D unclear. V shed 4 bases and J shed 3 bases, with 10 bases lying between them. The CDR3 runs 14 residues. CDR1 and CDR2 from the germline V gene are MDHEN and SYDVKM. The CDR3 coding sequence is TGTGCCAGCAGTTCCACTGGGGATGGAAACACCATATATTTT. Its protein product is CASSSTGDGNTIYF. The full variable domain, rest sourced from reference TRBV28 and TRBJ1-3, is DVKVTQSSRYLVKRTGEKVFLECVQDMDHENMFWYRQDPGLGLRLIYFSYDVKMKEKGDIPEGYSVSREKKERFSLILESASTNQTSMYLCASSSTGDGNTIYFGEGSWLTVV.

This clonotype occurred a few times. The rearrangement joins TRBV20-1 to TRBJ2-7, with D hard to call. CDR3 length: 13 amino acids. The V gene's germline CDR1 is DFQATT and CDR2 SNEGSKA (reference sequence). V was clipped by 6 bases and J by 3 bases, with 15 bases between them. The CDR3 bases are TGCAGTGCCCCGGGTTCTCTCATCTACGAGCAGTACTTC. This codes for CSAPGSLIYEQYF.

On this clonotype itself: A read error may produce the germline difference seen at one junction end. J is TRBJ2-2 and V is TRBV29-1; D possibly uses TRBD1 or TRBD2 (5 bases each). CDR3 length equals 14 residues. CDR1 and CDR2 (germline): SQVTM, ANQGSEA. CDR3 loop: CSVDGPTDTGELFF. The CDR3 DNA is TGCAGCGTTGATGGGCCCACGGACACCGGGGAGTTGTTTTTT.

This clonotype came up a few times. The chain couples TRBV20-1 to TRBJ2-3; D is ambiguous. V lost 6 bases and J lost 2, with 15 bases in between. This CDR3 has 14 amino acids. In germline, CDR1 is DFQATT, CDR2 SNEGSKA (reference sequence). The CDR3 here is CSAPGISFTDTQYF. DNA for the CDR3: TGCAGTGCCCCAGGCATATCTTTCACAGATACGCAGTATTTT.

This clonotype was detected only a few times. DNA for the CDR3: TGTGCTAGTGGTTTGGTAACCCGTGGGTTCTACGAGCAGTACTTC. Its translation: CASGLVTRGFYEQYF. The chain employs TRBV12-5 and TRBJ2-5; D is unresolved. The closer fit of TRBJ2-7 to the DNA end suggests the J call may be wrong. In germline, CDR1 is LGHNT, CDR2 FRNRAP. This CDR3 spans 15 amino acids.